The next 5 T cell receptor beta chains were all read from a single sample in a study of blood T cell repertoires in COVID-19 (dated by TCRdb to the early 2020s). Library method: the immunoSEQ multiplex PCR assay. TCRdb's version of the immuneACCESS table is confined to in-frame rearrangements and falls short of the full clone set. An unresolved V gene accounts for under half of the shortfall where checked; the remainder is of unknown origin. In this sample the table shows about 220,000 clones, about four fifths of which occur a single time. The ten largest clones add up to 2% to 2.5% of the sample. The sample was peripheral blood. The receptors originated from a woman aged 55-69 years with acute or convalescent COVID-19.

The chain carries TRBV13 and TRBJ2-5; possibly TRBD1 for D (5 bases). The CDR3 loop spans 15 amino acids. Germline V lookup: CDR1 PRHDT, CDR2 FYEKMQ (reference sequence). Trimming left V 5 bases short and J 0 bases short, with 13 bases between. The CDR3 protein is CASSPPHRYQETQYF. CDR3 DNA sequence: TGTGCCAGCAGCCCCCCCCACAGGTACCAAGAGACCCAGTACTTC.

The chain uses TRBV5-4 and TRBJ2-1, with TRBD2 matching over 8 bases. Trimming took 4 bases from V and 5 from J; bases not matched to a gene: 17. Per the germline V gene, CDR1 is SGHNT and CDR2 is YYREEE (reference sequence). The CDR3 contains 18 residues. DNA for the CDR3: TGTGCCAGCAGCCCATACCCGGATCGGGGGGGCCGGAACAATGAGCAGTTCTTC. Translated: CASSPYPDRGGRNNEQFF.

This clone was seen a handful of times. The V and J genes are TRBV6-5 and TRBJ1-5, with TRBD1 as a possible D gene (5 bases). The CDR3 length is 13 residues. Germline CDR1 MNHEY, CDR2 SVGAGI. Trimming took 5 bases from V and 5 from J, leaving 10 bases between them. This CDR3 reads CASSQGSYQPQHF. The CDR3 nucleotides read TGTGCCAGCAGTCAGGGTTCTTATCAGCCCCAGCATTTT.

V usage is TRBV2 and J usage is TRBJ1-4; 7 nucleotides match TRBD1. The junction had 12 bases not matched to a gene; V was cut back by 6 bases and J by 8 bases. This CDR3 comprises 15 residues. The germline V gene has CDR1 SNHLY and CDR2 FYNNEI. This CDR3 is CASSLNRGVGEKLFF. In DNA, the CDR3 is TGTGCCAGCAGCTTGAACAGGGGAGTTGGGGAAAAACTGTTTTTT.

There are a few counts of this clone. The chain carries TRBV5-4 and TRBJ2-7, with 7 nucleotides matching TRBD1. The CDR3 sequence is 16 residues long. CDR1 and CDR2 from the germline V gene are SGHNT and YYREEE (reference sequence). V lost 4 bases, J lost 4 bases, and 14 bases stayed unmatched. The CDR3 loop reads CASSINRGGLVYEQYF. CDR3 DNA: TGTGCCAGCAGCATTAACAGGGGCGGCCTTGTTTACGAGCAGTACTTC.